These 23 T cell receptor beta chains were sequenced from one sample in a study of blood T cell repertoires in COVID-19. TCRdb's table, derived via immunoSEQ multiplex PCR, lists solely in-frame clones and lacks some. The sample lists some 43,000 clones; roughly 80% were seen once. Source material: peripheral blood. The receptors originated from a woman aged 60-75 years with acute or convalescent COVID-19.

This clone was counted a few times. This chain joins TRBV29-1 and TRBJ1-1, with D possibly matching TRBD1 (6 bases). V was trimmed by 6 bases and J by 11 bases, leaving 16 bases between them. The CDR3 loop spans 11 amino acids. The germline V gene encodes CDR1 SQVTM and CDR2 ANQGSEA. Here the CDR3 DNA reads TGCAGCGTCGGACAGATAGAAGAGGCTTTCTTT. It yields the protein CSVGQIEEAFF.

V is TRBV6-6 and J is TRBJ1-2; TRBD1 is a possible D gene (6 bases). This CDR3 has 15 amino acids. CDR1 and CDR2 from the germline V gene are MNHNY and SVGAGI (reference sequence). Trimming took off 10 bases at V and 6 bases at J, with 24 bases between the two ends. CDR3 loop: CATQNRESEWDGYTF. The CDR3 DNA reads TGTGCCACCCAAAACAGGGAGTCGGAGTGGGATGGCTACACCTTC.

The V call is TRBV23-1, the J call TRBJ1-6; D is ambiguous. TRBV23-1 is noted as an ORF with a role that remains uncertain. This CDR3 has 13 amino acids. The germline V and J ends were trimmed by 4 bases and 6 bases, with 7 bases remaining between them. CDR3 nucleotide sequence: TGCGCCAGCAGTCTCATGGCTAATTCACCCCTCCACTTT. This sequence encodes CASSLMANSPLHF.

The V gene is TRBV9, the J gene TRBJ1-3; D uncertain. This CDR3 is built from 15 residues. Trimming pared 0 bases from V and 2 bases from J, leaving 9 bases between. Germline values: CDR1 SGDLS, CDR2 YYNGEE. CDR3 nucleotides: TGTGCCAGCAGCGTAGGGGAGGTTACTGGAAACACCATATATTTT. Translation gives CASSVGEVTGNTIYF.

The chain couples TRBV19 to TRBJ2-2, with 9 bases lining up with TRBD1. The V gene end was trimmed by 3 bases and the J gene end by 7 bases; junction bases not matched to a gene: 12. Per the germline V gene, CDR1 is LNHDA and CDR2 is SQIVND (reference sequence). The CDR3 runs to 17 residues. In nucleotides, the CDR3 is TGTGCCAGTAGTATGGGGCAGGGACAGGGTTTTCACGGGGAGCTGTTTTTT. Amino acids: CASSMGQGQGFHGELFF.

The chain links TRBV6-4 to TRBJ1-1; 8 positions match TRBD1. The CDR3 consists of 16 residues. The junction had 9 bases not matched to a gene; V was cut back by 4 bases and J by 2 bases. Germline V gene sequence: CDR1 MRHNA, CDR2 SNTAGT. For the CDR3, the DNA is TGTGCCAGCAGTGTCAGGGGGCAGATACCAAACACTGAAGCTTTCTTT. This encodes CASSVRGQIPNTEAFF.

This chain joins TRBV19 and TRBJ2-6, with a weak D call TRBD1 (6 bases). Looked up from germline, CDR1 is LNHDA and CDR2 is SQIVND (reference sequence). With 2 bases removed from V and 4 bases from J, the gap between germline ends came to 9 bases. The CDR3 has 15 residues. The CDR3 DNA reads as TGTGCCAGTAGTATAAAAGGGACAGGGGCCAACGTCCTGACTTTC. The encoded protein is CASSIKGTGANVLTF.

This clone was observed a single time. The rearrangement joins TRBV21-1 to TRBJ2-7; the D call of TRBD1 is as the table states it, not checked on the DNA. TRBV21-1 is annotated as a pseudogene. The CDR3 is 16 residues long. CDR3 DNA sequence: TGTGCCAGCAGTCCCCGGGACAGGGGGTGTCCCTACGAGCAGTACTTC. Its protein is CASSPRDRGCPYEQYF.

The rearrangement uses TRBV30 and TRBJ2-1, with D possibly matching TRBD1 (8 bases). CDR3 size: 12 residues. With 2 bases removed from V and 10 bases from J, the gap between germline ends came to 12 bases. Germline lookup yields CDR1 GTSNPN and CDR2 SVGIG (reference sequence). The CDR3 loop reads CAWSTGGGEQFF. The CDR3 DNA reads as TGTGCCTGGAGTACAGGGGGAGGGGAGCAGTTCTTC.

The chain combines TRBV9 with TRBJ2-7; TRBD1 agrees at 9 bases. The CDR3 length is 15 residues. Germline V gene lookup returns CDR1 SGDLS and CDR2 YYNGEE. The trim removed 2 bases at V and 5 bases at J, leaving 8 bases unmatched. CDR3 amino acids: CASSVNGQGRDEQYF. In DNA, the CDR3 is TGTGCCAGCAGCGTGAATGGACAGGGGAGAGACGAGCAGTACTTC.

The chain recombines TRBV6-1 with TRBJ2-7; 11 nucleotides agree with TRBD2. Germline CDR1 MNHNS, CDR2 SASEGT. V lost 2 bases and J lost 1; bases outside the gene matches: 1. The CDR3 consists of 15 residues. The CDR3 loop reads CASSERTSGSYEQYF. CDR3 DNA sequence: TGTGCCAGCAGTGAAAGGACTAGCGGGTCCTACGAGCAGTACTTC.

CDR3 nucleotide sequence: TGTGCCAGCAGCGTAGCTGATAGGACTAGTGACAATGAGCAGTTCTTC. This gives the protein CASSVADRTSDNEQFF. The chain couples TRBV9 to TRBJ2-1; 7 bases line up with TRBD2. With 0 bases clipped from V and 5 bases from J, the junction kept 8 bases outside the gene matches. The CDR3 is 16 residues long. Germline-derived CDR1 and CDR2 are SGDLS and YYNGEE.

Concerning this clone: Different DNA sequences within this sample yield the same CDR3. The rearrangement joins TRBV19 to TRBJ1-6; no definite D call. V was clipped by 6 bases and J by 1 base, with 10 bases between them. This CDR3 contains 15 residues. Germline V gene lookup returns CDR1 LNHDA and CDR2 SQIVND (reference sequence). The CDR3 region has the DNA TGTGCCAGTAGGGACCGAGGGTCCTATAATTCACCCCTCCACTTT. Its translation: CASRDRGSYNSPLHF.

The chain links TRBV21-1 to TRBJ1-5. TRBV21-1 is a listed pseudogene. The CDR3 runs to 15 residues. In DNA, the CDR3 is TGTGCCAGCAGCAAAGAAGGACGGGGAAGGAAGCCCCAGCATTTT. Amino acid sequence: CASSKEGRGRKPQHF.

The chain combines TRBV13 with TRBJ2-3; 13 nucleotides match TRBD2. Looked up from germline, CDR1 is PRHDT and CDR2 is FYEKMQ (reference sequence). The junction had 5 bases not matched to a gene; V was cut back by 3 bases and J by 2 bases. The CDR3 has 17 residues. CDR3 protein: CASSFTSGGVHTDTQYF. In DNA, the CDR3 is TGTGCCAGCAGCTTCACTAGCGGGGGGGTGCACACAGATACGCAGTATTTT.

The genes are TRBV6-5 and TRBJ2-7; 9 bases map to TRBD1. CDR1 and CDR2 from the germline V gene are MNHEY and SVGAGI. The CDR3 is 15 residues long. The trim removed 0 bases at V and 0 bases at J, leaving 0 bases unmatched. The CDR3 reads CASSYSGQGSYEQYF. DNA for the CDR3: TGTGCCAGCAGTTACTCGGGACAGGGCTCCTACGAGCAGTACTTC.

The genes are TRBV7-2 and TRBJ2-3; 10 nucleotides agree with TRBD2. The CDR3 totals 19 residues. The V gene's germline CDR1 is SGHTA and CDR2 FQGNSA. The V gene end was trimmed by 5 bases and the J gene end by 6 bases; junction bases not matched to a gene: 20. The CDR3 region is CASSPKILAGRQGVDTQYF. The CDR3 DNA reads TGTGCCAGCAGCCCGAAGATACTAGCGGGGCGCCAAGGGGTGGATACGCAGTATTTT.

V is TRBV6-5 and J is TRBJ2-1; D not certain. The germline V and J ends were trimmed by 4 bases and 4 bases, with 14 bases remaining between them. This CDR3 is 15 amino acids long. Germline V lookup: CDR1 MNHEY, CDR2 SVGAGI. The CDR3 loop is CASSSDQAGYNEQFF. The CDR3 DNA reads as TGTGCCAGCAGTTCTGATCAGGCTGGATACAATGAGCAGTTCTTC.

The chain combines TRBV7-8 with TRBJ2-7; D might be TRBD1 (5 bases). The ends were cut back, 4 bases at V and 1 base at J, with 14 bases in the middle. The germline CDR1 and CDR2 sequences are SGHVS and FQNEAQ. CDR3 length: 15 amino acids. This chain's CDR3 is CASSSFGQGSYEQYF. CDR3 in DNA: TGTGCCAGCAGCTCGTTCGGGCAGGGATCCTACGAGCAGTACTTC. Full variable domain (remainder filled in from reference TRBV7-8 and TRBJ2-7): GAGVSQSPRYKVAKRGQDVALRCDPISGHVSLFWYQQALGQGPEFLTYFQNEAQLDKSGLPSDRFFAERPEGSVSTLKIQRTQQEDSAVYLCASSSFGQGSYEQYFGPGTRLTVT.

This rearrangement joins TRBV19 to TRBJ1-3, with D hard to call. Germline CDR1 LNHDA, CDR2 SQIVND (reference sequence). Trimming took off 9 bases at V and 4 bases at J, with 4 bases between the two ends. This CDR3 spans 10 amino acids. The CDR3: CASRGNTIYF. For the CDR3, the DNA is TGTGCCAGCCGGGGAAACACCATATATTTT.

This clone was detected only a few times. The chain links TRBV3-1 (or the pseudogene TRBV3-2) to TRBJ1-2; no reliable D call. Trimming stripped 6 bases from V and 5 bases from J, with 16 bases between. CDR3 length equals 14 residues. Germline V gene sequence: CDR1 LGHDT, CDR2 YNNKEL (reference sequence). The CDR3 sequence is CASRPHTEGYGYTF. The CDR3 bases are TGTGCCAGCAGACCCCATACAGAGGGATATGGCTACACCTTC.

This chain connects TRBV29-1 to TRBJ2-2, with D maybe TRBD2 (5 bases). This CDR3 is 11 amino acids long. V gave up 6 bases and J gave up 3 bases, with 5 bases separating them. Germline CDR1 is SQVTM and CDR2 is ANQGSEA. The CDR3 reads CSVGDTGELFF. The CDR3 nucleotides read TGCAGCGTCGGGGACACCGGGGAGCTGTTTTTT.

This sequence joins TRBV29-1 and TRBJ1-2; D is possibly TRBD1 (5 bases). The germline gives CDR1 SQVTM, CDR2 ANQGSEA. The V and J ends lost 6 bases and 5 bases respectively, with 16 bases between them. The CDR3 contains 13 residues. In nucleotides, the CDR3 is TGCAGCGTACCCACGGGGGATAGGTATGGCTACACCTTC. It specifies CSVPTGDRYGYTF. The full variable domain, completed using reference TRBV29-1 and TRBJ1-2, is SAVISQKPSRDICQRGTSLTIQCQVDSQVTMMFWYRQQPGQSLTLIATANQGSEATYESGFVIDKFPISRPNLTFSTLTVSNMSPEDSSIYLCSVPTGDRYGYTFGSGTRLTVV.